This T cell receptor (beta chain) came from a study of T cells after yellow fever vaccination. Study findings and constraints: Most clones from primary vaccination resurfaced after the booster (96% CD4, over 85% CD8).

This clonotype was counted ten times or more. Its antigen is as yet unknown. TCRdb re-called the 5' RACE reads through MiXCR, storing one row per CDR3 protein. The sample records some 220,000 distinct CDR3 sequences, approximately 3% being singletons. V lost 5 bases and J lost 0, with 10 bases in between. The CDR3 is made up of 15 amino acids. Germline lookup yields CDR1 LNHDA and CDR2 SQIVND (reference sequence). This chain connects TRBV19 to TRBJ2-2; no clear D gene. The TCR comes from a man aged 18-30 years who received the YFV17D yellow fever vaccine. The sample consisted of CD4+ T cells sorted from PBMCs, taken 10 days after the yellow fever booster vaccination. The CDR3 loop reads CASSSHPANTGELFF. The CDR3 coding sequence is TGTGCCAGTAGTTCACACCCCGCGAACACCGGGGAGCTGTTTTTT.